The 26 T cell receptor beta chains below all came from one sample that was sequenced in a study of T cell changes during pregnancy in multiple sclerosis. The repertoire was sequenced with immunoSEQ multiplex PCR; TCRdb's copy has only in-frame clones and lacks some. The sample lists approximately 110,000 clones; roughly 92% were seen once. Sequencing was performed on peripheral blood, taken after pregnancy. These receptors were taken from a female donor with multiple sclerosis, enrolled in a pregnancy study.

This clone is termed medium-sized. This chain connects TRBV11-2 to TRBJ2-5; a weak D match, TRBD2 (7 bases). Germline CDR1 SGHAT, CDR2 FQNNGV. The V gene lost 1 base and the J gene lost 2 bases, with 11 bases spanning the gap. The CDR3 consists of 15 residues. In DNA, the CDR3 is TGTGCCAGCAGCTTAGGGGGGGGGCCACAAGAGACCCAGTACTTC. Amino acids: CASSLGGGPQETQYF.

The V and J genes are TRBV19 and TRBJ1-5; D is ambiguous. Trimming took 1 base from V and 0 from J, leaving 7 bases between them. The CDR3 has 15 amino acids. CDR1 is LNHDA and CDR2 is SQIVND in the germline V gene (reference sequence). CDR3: CASSIAGYSNQPQHF. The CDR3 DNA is TGTGCCAGTAGTATAGCAGGCTATAGCAATCAGCCCCAGCATTTT.

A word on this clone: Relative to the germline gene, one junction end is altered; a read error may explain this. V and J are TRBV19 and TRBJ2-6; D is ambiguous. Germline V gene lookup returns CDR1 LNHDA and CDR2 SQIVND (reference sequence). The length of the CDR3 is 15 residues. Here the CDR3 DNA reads TGTGCCAGTAGCATAGACAACGCGGGGGCCAACGTCCTGACTTTC. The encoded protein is CASSIDNAGANVLTF.

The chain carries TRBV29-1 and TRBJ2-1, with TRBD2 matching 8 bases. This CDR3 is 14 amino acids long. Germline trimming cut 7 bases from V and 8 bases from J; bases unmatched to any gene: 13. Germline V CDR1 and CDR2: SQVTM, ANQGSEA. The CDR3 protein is CSADPSGPRDEQFF. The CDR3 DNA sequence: TGCAGCGCAGACCCTAGCGGGCCGCGGGATGAGCAGTTCTTC.

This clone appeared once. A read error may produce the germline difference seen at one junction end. CDR3 sequence: CASSHSRDRTYEQYF. CDR3 nucleotide sequence: TGTGCCAGCAGTCACTCCCGGGACAGGACCTACGAGCAGTACTTC. The chain recombines TRBV6-5 with TRBJ2-7; 8 bases are a match to TRBD1. This CDR3 has 15 residues. CDR1 MNHEY and CDR2 SVGAGI come from the germline V gene.

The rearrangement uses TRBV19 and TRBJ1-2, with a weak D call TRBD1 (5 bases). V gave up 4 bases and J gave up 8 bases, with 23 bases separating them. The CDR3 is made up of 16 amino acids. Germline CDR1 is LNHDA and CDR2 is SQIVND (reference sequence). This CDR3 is CASSTNSITGKGGYTF. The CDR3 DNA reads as TGTGCCAGTAGTACAAACTCCATTACAGGAAAGGGAGGCTACACCTTC.

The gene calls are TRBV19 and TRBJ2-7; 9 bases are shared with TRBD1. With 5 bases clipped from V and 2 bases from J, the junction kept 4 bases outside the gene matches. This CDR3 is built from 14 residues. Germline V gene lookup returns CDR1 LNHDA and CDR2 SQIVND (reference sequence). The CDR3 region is CASSEGQGTYEQYF. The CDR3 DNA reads TGTGCCAGTAGTGAGGGACAGGGCACCTACGAGCAGTACTTC. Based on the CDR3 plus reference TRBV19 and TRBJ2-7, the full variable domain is DGGITQSPKYLFRKEGQNVTLSCEQNLNHDAMYWYRQDPGQGLRLIYYSQIVNDFQKGDIAEGYSVSREKKESFPLTVTSAQKNPTAFYLCASSEGQGTYEQYFGPGTRLTVT.

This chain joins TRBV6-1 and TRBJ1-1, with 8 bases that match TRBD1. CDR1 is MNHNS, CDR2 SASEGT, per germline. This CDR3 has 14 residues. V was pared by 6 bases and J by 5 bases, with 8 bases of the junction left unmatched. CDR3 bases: TGTGCCAGCAGCCGGACAGGGCGAACAACTGAAGCTTTCTTT. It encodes CASSRTGRTTEAFF.

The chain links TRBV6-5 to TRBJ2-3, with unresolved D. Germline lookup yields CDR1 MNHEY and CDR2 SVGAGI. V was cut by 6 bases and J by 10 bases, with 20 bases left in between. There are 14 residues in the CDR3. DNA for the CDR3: TGTGCCAGCAGCCCTGCGCAGTACCGGGTTGCGCAGTATTTT. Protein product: CASSPAQYRVAQYF.

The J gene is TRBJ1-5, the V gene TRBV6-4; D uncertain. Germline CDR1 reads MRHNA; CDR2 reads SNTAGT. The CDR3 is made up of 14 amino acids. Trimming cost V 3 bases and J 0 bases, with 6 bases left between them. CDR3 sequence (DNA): TGTGCCAGCAGTGAGGTCTATAGCAATCAGCCCCAGCATTTT. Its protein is CASSEVYSNQPQHF.

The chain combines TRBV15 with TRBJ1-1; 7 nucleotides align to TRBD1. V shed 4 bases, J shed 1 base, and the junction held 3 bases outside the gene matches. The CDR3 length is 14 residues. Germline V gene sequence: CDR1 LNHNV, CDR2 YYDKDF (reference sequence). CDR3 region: CATSTRQGNTEAFF. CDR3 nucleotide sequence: TGTGCCACCAGCACTAGACAGGGGAACACTGAAGCTTTCTTT.

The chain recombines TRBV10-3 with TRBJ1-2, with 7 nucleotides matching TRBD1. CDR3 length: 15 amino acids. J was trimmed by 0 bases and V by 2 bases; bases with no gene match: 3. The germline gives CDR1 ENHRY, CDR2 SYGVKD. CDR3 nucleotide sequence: TGTGCCATCAGTGAGAGGGGACAGTCTAACTATGGCTACACCTTC. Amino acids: CAISERGQSNYGYTF.

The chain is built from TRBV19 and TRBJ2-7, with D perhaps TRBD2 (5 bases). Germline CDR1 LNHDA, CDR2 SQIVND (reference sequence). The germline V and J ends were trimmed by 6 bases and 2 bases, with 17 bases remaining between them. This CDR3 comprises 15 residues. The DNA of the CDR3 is TGTGCCAGTAGCACCACCTCCTCCGGGGCCTACGAGCAGTACTTC. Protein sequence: CASSTTSSGAYEQYF.

The CDR3: CASSQWAGSTDTQYF. The CDR3 bases are TGTGCCAGCAGCCAATGGGCGGGGTCCACAGATACGCAGTATTTT. The V gene is TRBV4-2, the J gene TRBJ2-3; D is perhaps TRBD2 (6 bases). V gave up 2 bases and J gave up 2 bases, with 11 bases separating them. Germline CDR1 and CDR2: LGHNA and YNFKEQ. CDR3 size: 15 residues.

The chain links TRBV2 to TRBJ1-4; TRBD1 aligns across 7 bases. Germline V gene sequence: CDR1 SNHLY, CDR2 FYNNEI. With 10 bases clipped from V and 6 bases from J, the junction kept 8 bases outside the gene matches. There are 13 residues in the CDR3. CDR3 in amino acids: CATRQGRDEKLFF. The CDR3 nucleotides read TGTGCCACACGACAGGGTAGGGATGAAAAACTGTTTTTT. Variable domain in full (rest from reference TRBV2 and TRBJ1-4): EPEVTQTPSHQVTQMGQEVILRCVPISNHLYFYWYRQILGQKVEFLVSFYNNEISEKSEIFDDQFSVERPDGSNFTLKIRSTKLEDSAMYFCATRQGRDEKLFFGSGTQLSVL.

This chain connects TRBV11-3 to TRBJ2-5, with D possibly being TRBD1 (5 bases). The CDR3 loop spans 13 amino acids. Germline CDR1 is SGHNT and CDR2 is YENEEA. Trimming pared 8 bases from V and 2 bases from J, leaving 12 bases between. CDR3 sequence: CASARAEQETQYF. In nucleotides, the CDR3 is TGTGCCAGCGCCAGGGCAGAGCAAGAGACCCAGTACTTC. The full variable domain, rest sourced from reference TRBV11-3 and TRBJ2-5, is EAGVVQSPRYKIIEKKQPVAFWCNPISGHNTLYWYLQNLGQGPELLIRYENEEAVDDSQLPKDRFSAERLKGVDSTLKIQPAELGDSAVYLCASARAEQETQYFGPGTRLLVL.

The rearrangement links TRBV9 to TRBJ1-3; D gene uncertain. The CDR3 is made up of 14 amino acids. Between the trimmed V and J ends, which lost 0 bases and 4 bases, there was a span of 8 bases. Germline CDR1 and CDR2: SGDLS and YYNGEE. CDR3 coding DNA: TGTGCCAGCAGCGTAGCTCTTTCCGGAAACACCATATATTTT. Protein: CASSVALSGNTIYF.

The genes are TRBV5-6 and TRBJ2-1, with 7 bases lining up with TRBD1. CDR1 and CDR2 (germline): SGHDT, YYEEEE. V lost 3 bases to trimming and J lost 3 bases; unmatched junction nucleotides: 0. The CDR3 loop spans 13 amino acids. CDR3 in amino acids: CASSWDSYNEQFF. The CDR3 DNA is TGTGCCAGCAGCTGGGACAGCTACAATGAGCAGTTCTTC. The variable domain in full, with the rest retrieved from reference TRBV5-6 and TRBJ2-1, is DAGVTQSPTHLIKTRGQQVTLRCSPKSGHDTVSWYQQALGQGPQFIFQYYEEEERQRGNFPDRFSGHQFPNYSSELNVNALLLGDSALYLCASSWDSYNEQFFGPGTRLTVL.

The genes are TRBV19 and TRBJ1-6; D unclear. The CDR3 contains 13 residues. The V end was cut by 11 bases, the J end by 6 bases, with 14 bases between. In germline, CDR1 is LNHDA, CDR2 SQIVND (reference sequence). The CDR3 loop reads CAARTGSNSPLHF. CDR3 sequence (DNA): TGTGCCGCGCGGACGGGGAGTAATTCACCCCTCCACTTT.

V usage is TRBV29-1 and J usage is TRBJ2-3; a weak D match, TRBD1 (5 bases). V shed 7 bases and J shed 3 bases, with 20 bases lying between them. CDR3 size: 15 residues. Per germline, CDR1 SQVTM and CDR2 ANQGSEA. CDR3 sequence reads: CSAEGVAGNTDTQYF. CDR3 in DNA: TGCAGCGCAGAAGGGGTTGCAGGGAATACAGATACGCAGTATTTT.

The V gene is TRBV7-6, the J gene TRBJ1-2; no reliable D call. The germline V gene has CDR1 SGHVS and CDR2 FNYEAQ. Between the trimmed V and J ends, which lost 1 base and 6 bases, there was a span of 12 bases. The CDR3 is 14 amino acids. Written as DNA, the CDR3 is TGTGCCAGCAGCTTAGACCCGGACTCAAATGGCTACACCTTC. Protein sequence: CASSLDPDSNGYTF. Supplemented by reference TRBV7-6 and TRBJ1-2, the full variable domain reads GAGVSQSPRYKVTKRGQDVALRCDPISGHVSLYWYRQALGQGPEFLTYFNYEAQQDKSGLPNDRFSAERPEGSISTLTIQRTEQRDSAMYRCASSLDPDSNGYTFGSGTRLTVV.

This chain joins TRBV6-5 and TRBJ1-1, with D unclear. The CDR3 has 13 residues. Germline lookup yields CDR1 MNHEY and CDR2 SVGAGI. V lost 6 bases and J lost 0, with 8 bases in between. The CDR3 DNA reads TGTGCCAGCAGACTTGAACTGAACACTGAAGCTTTCTTT. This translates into CASRLELNTEAFF.

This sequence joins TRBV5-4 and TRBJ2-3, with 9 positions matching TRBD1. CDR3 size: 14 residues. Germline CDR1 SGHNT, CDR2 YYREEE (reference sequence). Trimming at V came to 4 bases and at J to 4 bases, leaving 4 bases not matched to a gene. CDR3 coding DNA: TGTGCCAGCAGCCGCGGACAGGGGCCAGATACGCAGTATTTT. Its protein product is CASSRGQGPDTQYF.

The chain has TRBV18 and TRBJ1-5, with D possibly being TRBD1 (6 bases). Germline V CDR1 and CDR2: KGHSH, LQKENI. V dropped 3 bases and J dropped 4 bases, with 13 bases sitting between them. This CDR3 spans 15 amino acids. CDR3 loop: CASSPPGDGNQPQHF. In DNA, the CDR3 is TGTGCCAGCTCACCGCCAGGGGATGGGAATCAGCCCCAGCATTTT.

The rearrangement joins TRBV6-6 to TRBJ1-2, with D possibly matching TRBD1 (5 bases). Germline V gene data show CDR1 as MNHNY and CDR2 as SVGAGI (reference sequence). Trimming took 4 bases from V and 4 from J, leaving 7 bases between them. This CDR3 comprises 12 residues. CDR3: CASSSDSYGYTF. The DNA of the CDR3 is TGTGCCAGCAGTTCCGACAGCTATGGCTACACCTTC.

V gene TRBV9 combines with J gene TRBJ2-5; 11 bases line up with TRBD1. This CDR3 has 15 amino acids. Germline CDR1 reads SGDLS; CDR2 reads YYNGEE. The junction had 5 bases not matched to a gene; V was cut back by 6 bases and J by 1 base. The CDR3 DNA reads TGTGCCAGCACTATGGACAGGGGGCCCCAAGAGACCCAGTACTTC. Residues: CASTMDRGPQETQYF. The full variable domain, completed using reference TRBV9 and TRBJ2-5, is DSGVTQTPKHLITATGQRVTLRCSPRSGDLSVYWYQQSLDQGLQFLIQYYNGEERAKGNILERFSAQQFPDLHSELNLSSLELGDSALYFCASTMDRGPQETQYFGPGTRLLVL.